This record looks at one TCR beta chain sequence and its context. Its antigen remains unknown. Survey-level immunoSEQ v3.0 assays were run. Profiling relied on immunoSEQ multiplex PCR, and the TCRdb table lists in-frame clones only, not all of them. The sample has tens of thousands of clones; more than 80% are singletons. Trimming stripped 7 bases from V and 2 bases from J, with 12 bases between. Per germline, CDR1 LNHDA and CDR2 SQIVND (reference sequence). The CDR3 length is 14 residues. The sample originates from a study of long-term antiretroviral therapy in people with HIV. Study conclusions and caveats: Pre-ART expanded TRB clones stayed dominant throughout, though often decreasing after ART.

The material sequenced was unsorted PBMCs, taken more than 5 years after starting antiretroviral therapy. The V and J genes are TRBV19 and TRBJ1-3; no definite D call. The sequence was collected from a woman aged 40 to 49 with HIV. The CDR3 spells CASTNYGAGNTIYF. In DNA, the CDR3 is TGTGCCAGTACCAACTACGGGGCTGGAAACACCATATATTTT.